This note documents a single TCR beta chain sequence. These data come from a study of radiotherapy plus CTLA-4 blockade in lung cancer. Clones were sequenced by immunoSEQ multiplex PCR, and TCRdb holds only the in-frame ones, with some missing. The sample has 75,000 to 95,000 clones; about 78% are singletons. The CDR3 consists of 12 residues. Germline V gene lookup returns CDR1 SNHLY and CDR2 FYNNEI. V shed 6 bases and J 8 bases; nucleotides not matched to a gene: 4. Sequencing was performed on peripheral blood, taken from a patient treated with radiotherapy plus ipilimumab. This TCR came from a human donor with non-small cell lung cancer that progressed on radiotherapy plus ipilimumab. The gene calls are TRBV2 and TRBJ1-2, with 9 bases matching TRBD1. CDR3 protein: CASRRQGGGYTF. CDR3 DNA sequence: TGTGCCAGCAGGCGACAGGGGGGAGGCTACACCTTC.